The 7 T cell receptor beta chains presented below share a single source sample, sequenced in a study of CD8 T cells in Susac syndrome. RNA amounts of roughly 0.45 to 1 ug underwent reverse transcription with random hexamers. TCRdb used MiXCR to reprocess the immunoSEQ multiplex PCR reads, holding one entry per CDR3 protein. The sample has some 200,000 distinct CDR3 sequences, approximately 94% seen once; the top ten hold less than 0.12%. The sample taken for sequencing was CD4+ T cells from PBMCs. The receptors derive from a human donor in good health.

The V and J genes are TRBV29-1 and TRBJ1-2; D unclear. Germline V gene data show CDR1 as SQVTM and CDR2 as ANQGSEA. The CDR3 runs 11 residues. V was pared by 5 bases and J by 8 bases, with 12 bases between. The CDR3 nucleotides are TGCAGCGTTCGGGATTCGAAAGGCTACACCTTC. This translates into CSVRDSKGYTF.

The rearrangement links TRBV18 to TRBJ2-1, with unresolved D. Between the trimmed V and J ends, which lost 3 bases and 3 bases, there was a span of 12 bases. The CDR3 covers 15 residues. In germline, CDR1 is KGHSH, CDR2 LQKENI. The CDR3 loop is CASSPSLENYNEQFF. The CDR3 DNA reads as TGTGCCAGCTCACCTTCCCTCGAGAACTACAATGAGCAGTTCTTC.

The V gene is TRBV9, the J gene TRBJ2-1; 9 positions agree with TRBD2. V shed 0 bases and J 6 bases; nucleotides not matched to a gene: 4. The CDR3 has 15 residues. Germline V lookup: CDR1 SGDLS, CDR2 YYNGEE. The CDR3 sequence: CASSVVASGTNEQFF. CDR3 in DNA: TGTGCCAGCAGCGTAGTGGCTAGCGGGACCAATGAGCAGTTCTTC.

The gene calls are TRBV29-1 and TRBJ2-1; 7 bases are a match to TRBD2. This CDR3 has 14 amino acids. Trimming removed 6 bases from V and 4 bases from J; junction bases left unmatched: 9. Per germline, CDR1 SQVTM and CDR2 ANQGSEA. This chain's CDR3 is CSVRLAQPYNEQFF. The CDR3 nucleotides are TGCAGCGTGAGACTAGCCCAACCATACAATGAGCAGTTCTTC.

This clonotype has a handful of counts. J is TRBJ1-5 and V is TRBV3-1, with 8 bases that match TRBD1. The CDR3 is made up of 17 amino acids. V lost 1 base, J lost 4 bases, and 9 bases stayed unmatched. Per the germline V gene, CDR1 is LGHDT and CDR2 is YNNKEL (reference sequence). The chain's CDR3 is CASSQALARQGNQPQHF. CDR3 in DNA: TGTGCCAGCAGCCAAGCCCTCGCCAGACAGGGGAATCAGCCCCAGCATTTT.

V usage is TRBV30 and J usage is TRBJ2-2, with D tentatively TRBD2 (6 bases). The CDR3 has 15 residues. Germline CDR1 is GTSNPN and CDR2 is SVGIG (reference sequence). Trimming shortened V by 4 bases and J by 6 bases, and 18 bases separated the two germline ends. The CDR3 DNA reads as TGTGCCTGGACCACCCCGGGGGAAGTTTCCGGGGAGCTGTTTTTT. Residues: CAWTTPGEVSGELFF.

The chain has TRBV29-1 and TRBJ2-2, with D perhaps TRBD1 (5 bases). Germline V gene lookup returns CDR1 SQVTM and CDR2 ANQGSEA. The CDR3 consists of 14 residues. V was shortened by 0 bases and J by 7 bases, with 12 bases between the two germline ends. The CDR3: CSVEDPQGIGELFF. CDR3 nucleotides: TGCAGCGTTGAAGATCCCCAGGGAATCGGGGAGCTGTTTTTT.